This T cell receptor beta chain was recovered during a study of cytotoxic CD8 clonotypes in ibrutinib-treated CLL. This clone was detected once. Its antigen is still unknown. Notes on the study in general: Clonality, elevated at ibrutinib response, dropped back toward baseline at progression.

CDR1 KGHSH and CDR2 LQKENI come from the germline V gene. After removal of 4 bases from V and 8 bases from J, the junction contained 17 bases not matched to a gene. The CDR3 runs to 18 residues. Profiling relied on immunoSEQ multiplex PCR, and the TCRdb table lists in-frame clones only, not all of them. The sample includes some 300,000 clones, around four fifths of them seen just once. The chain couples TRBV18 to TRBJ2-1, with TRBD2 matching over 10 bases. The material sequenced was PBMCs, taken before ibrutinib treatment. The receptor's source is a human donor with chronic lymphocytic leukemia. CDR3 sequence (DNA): TGTGCCAGCTCACGACTCTCTAGCGGGAGCAGAGCGTTGGATGAGCAGTTCTTC. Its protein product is CASSRLSSGSRALDEQFF.